These T cell receptor beta chains were read from a single sample in a study of T cell repertoires in cytomegalovirus infection. A single record per CDR3 protein comes from TCRdb applying MiXCR to the reads. Altogether hundreds of thousands of distinct CDR3 sequences are present, roughly a sixth being singletons, with the ten largest covering 9.5% to 15%. The sample was PBMCs. These receptors were obtained from a human donor in good health (CMV status not recorded). Some clones in this sample may be carry-over from other donors' samples. The CDR3 runs from the conserved cysteine through the conserved F or W. The order of the fields is J gene, D gene, clone size, V gene, CDR3 protein, CDR3 DNA. The D gene is left open where the match is weak. The size of a clone is reported for some rows only, either as once, few or many, or as a class for expanded clones.

j_call: TRBJ1-5; d_call: TRBD1; clone_size: NA; v_call: TRBV18; cdr3_aa: CASSTGRDQPQHF; cdr3_nt: TGTGCCAGCTCGACAGGGAGGGATCAGCCCCAGCATTTT
j_call: TRBJ2-1; d_call: TRBD2; clone_size: few; v_call: TRBV3-1; cdr3_aa: CASSQDPGLAGNEQFF; cdr3_nt: TGTGCCAGCAGCCAAGATCCGGGACTAGCGGGCAATGAGCAGTTCTTC
j_call: TRBJ2-5; d_call: NA; clone_size: NA; v_call: TRBV6-1; cdr3_aa: CASSNGGEGQETQYF; cdr3_nt: TGTGCCAGCAGTAACGGGGGTGAAGGCCAAGAGACCCAGTACTTC
j_call: TRBJ2-2; d_call: TRBD2; clone_size: NA; v_call: TRBV4-3; cdr3_aa: CASTTGLAGGRTGELFF; cdr3_nt: TGCGCCAGCACCACCGGACTAGCGGGGGGCCGGACCGGGGAGCTGTTTTTT
j_call: TRBJ1-3; d_call: NA; clone_size: few; v_call: TRBV10-3; cdr3_aa: CAISGRQPPDTIYF; cdr3_nt: TGTGCCATCAGTGGAAGGCAGCCCCCGGACACCATATATTTT
j_call: TRBJ2-6; d_call: NA; clone_size: many; v_call: TRBV12-3/TRBV12-4; cdr3_aa: CASSLESGGAGANVLTF; cdr3_nt: TGTGCCAGCAGTTTAGAGTCGGGGGGCGCTGGGGCCAACGTCCTGACTTTC
j_call: TRBJ2-1; d_call: TRBD1; clone_size: many; v_call: TRBV12-3/TRBV12-4; cdr3_aa: CASSFGSGGVEQFF; cdr3_nt: TGTGCCAGCAGTTTTGGGTCAGGGGGCGTTGAGCAGTTCTTC
j_call: TRBJ1-1; d_call: NA; clone_size: NA; v_call: TRBV20-1; cdr3_aa: CSAQGAGESIEAFF; cdr3_nt: TGCAGTGCTCAAGGGGCGGGGGAGAGTATTGAAGCTTTCTTT
j_call: TRBJ2-1; d_call: TRBD1; clone_size: NA; v_call: TRBV24-1; cdr3_aa: CATGTDNEQFF; cdr3_nt: TGTGCCACCGGGACAGACAATGAGCAGTTCTTC
j_call: TRBJ1-1; d_call: TRBD1; clone_size: few; v_call: TRBV20-1; cdr3_aa: CSAARQGGTEAFF; cdr3_nt: TGCAGTGCTGCCCGACAGGGGGGGACTGAAGCTTTCTTT
j_call: TRBJ2-2; d_call: NA; clone_size: many; v_call: TRBV7-8; cdr3_aa: CASSLLPGANTGELFF; cdr3_nt: TGTGCCAGCAGCTTACTCCCAGGGGCGAACACCGGGGAGCTGTTTTTT
j_call: TRBJ2-7; d_call: TRBD1; clone_size: NA; v_call: TRBV12-3/TRBV12-4; cdr3_aa: CASSYSGDRVVRNF; cdr3_nt: TGTGCCAGCAGTTATTCCGGGGACAGGGTAGTGAGAAACTTC
j_call: TRBJ2-7; d_call: TRBD1; clone_size: NA; v_call: TRBV7-9; cdr3_aa: CASSWRTGENEQYF; cdr3_nt: TGTGCCAGCAGCTGGCGGACAGGGGAAAACGAGCAGTACTTC
j_call: TRBJ2-1; d_call: TRBD2; clone_size: NA; v_call: TRBV27; cdr3_aa: CASSGRGRGGLRNEQFF; cdr3_nt: TGTGCCAGCAGTGGGCGAGGGCGGGGGGGGCTTAGGAATGAGCAGTTCTTC
j_call: TRBJ1-4; d_call: TRBD1; clone_size: many; v_call: TRBV7-8; cdr3_aa: CASSLGPQGKANEKLFF; cdr3_nt: TGTGCCAGCAGCTTAGGCCCACAGGGGAAGGCTAATGAAAAACTGTTTTTT
j_call: TRBJ2-5; d_call: NA; clone_size: NA; v_call: TRBV14; cdr3_aa: CASSHLAAETQYF; cdr3_nt: TGTGCCAGCAGCCATCTAGCTGCGGAGACCCAGTACTTC
j_call: TRBJ1-2; d_call: NA; clone_size: many; v_call: TRBV28; cdr3_aa: CASSSRVGGYTF; cdr3_nt: TGTGCCAGCAGCTCCCGGGTGGGTGGCTACACCTTC
j_call: TRBJ1-5; d_call: TRBD1; clone_size: many; v_call: TRBV5-8; cdr3_aa: CASSTYRGHQPQHF; cdr3_nt: TGTGCCAGCAGCACGTACAGGGGACATCAGCCCCAGCATTTT
j_call: TRBJ2-7; d_call: NA; clone_size: many; v_call: TRBV6-5; cdr3_aa: CASSEGANWSYEQYF; cdr3_nt: TGTGCCAGCAGTGAGGGAGCAAATTGGTCCTACGAGCAGTACTTC
j_call: TRBJ1-1; d_call: TRBD1; clone_size: NA; v_call: TRBV4-3; cdr3_aa: CASSQERTGADAEAFF; cdr3_nt: TGCGCCAGCAGCCAAGAGCGGACAGGGGCGGATGCTGAAGCTTTCTTT